This T cell receptor beta chain was retrieved from a study of blood T cell repertoires in COVID-19. For the study at large: COVID-19 samples collected from the United States, Italy and Spain covered acute and convalescent phases. From T cells, B-cell-depleted T cells, or PBMCs came the material, which was cDNA or gDNA.

Study processing details: Quantification of nucleated cells was approximated via reference gene primer amplification. Sequenced by immunoSEQ multiplex PCR; TCRdb stores in-frame clones only, minus some. Clone size and V and J calls were adopted from that table, with D and trimming inferred from the DNA. The data hold 87,000 or so clones, with about 87% observed a single time. The TCR sequence derives from a human donor with acute or convalescent COVID-19. The donor label of this sample is uncertain. The material sequenced was peripheral blood.

DNA of the CDR3: TGTGCCACCAGTGAGGGGCGAAGCAGCAATCAGCCCCAGCATTTT. Protein product: CATSEGRSSNQPQHF. The rearrangement uses TRBV24-1 and TRBJ1-5; D perhaps matches TRBD1 (5 bases). The CDR3 length is 15 residues. The V gene lost 4 bases and the J gene lost 1 base, with 10 bases spanning the gap. Germline V CDR1 and CDR2: KGHDR, SFDVKD.